The 8 T cell receptor beta chains listed next were all sequenced from one sample in a study of breast tumors, draining lymph nodes, adjacent tissues. The lymph nodes were axillary draining lymph nodes from breast cancer patients. One entry per CDR3 protein results from TCRdb running MiXCR on the multiplex PCR reads. The sample records some 170,000 distinct CDR3 sequences, about 34% being singletons. Sequencing input: axillary lymph node tissue. These receptor sequences come from a female donor with breast cancer. Some clones in this sample may be carry-over from other donors' samples.

This sequence joins TRBV20-1 and TRBJ2-2; TRBD2 aligns across 13 bases. CDR3 size: 16 residues. In germline, CDR1 is DFQATT, CDR2 SNEGSKA (reference sequence). The ends lost 4 bases at V and 2 bases at J; junction bases unmatched: 4. In nucleotides, the CDR3 is TGCAGTGCTAAGGGGACTAGCGGGGCCAACACCGGGGAGCTGTTTTTT. This translates into CSAKGTSGANTGELFF.

This clonotype was counted at least ten times. The CDR3 sequence is CSVVDLATGADGYTF. CDR3 coding DNA: TGCAGCGTGGTTGACCTAGCTACAGGGGCCGATGGCTACACCTTC. V gene TRBV29-1 combines with J gene TRBJ1-2, with 7 bases aligning to TRBD1. V was clipped by 6 bases and J by 6 bases; unmatched bases: 16. Germline lookup yields CDR1 SQVTM and CDR2 ANQGSEA. This CDR3 spans 15 amino acids. Together with reference TRBV29-1 and TRBJ1-2, the CDR3 gives the full variable domain: SAVISQKPSRDICQRGTSLTIQCQVDSQVTMMFWYRQQPGQSLTLIATANQGSEATYESGFVIDKFPISRPNLTFSTLTVSNMSPEDSSIYLCSVVDLATGADGYTFGSGTRLTVV.

This clonotype was recorded many times. The chain joins TRBV7-2 to TRBJ1-2, with 8 bases matching TRBD1. The CDR3 has 15 residues. V shed 7 bases, J shed 4 bases, and the junction held 11 bases outside the gene matches. Germline V CDR1 and CDR2: SGHTA, FQGNSA. The DNA for the CDR3 is TGTGCCAGCACACCTGAGGCAGGGGGCTCCTATGGCTACACCTTC. It encodes CASTPEAGGSYGYTF.

This clonotype was observed many times. The chain links TRBV24-1 to TRBJ2-5; D not resolved. The length of the CDR3 is 13 residues. V was clipped by 6 bases and J by 3 bases, with 10 bases between them. The germline V gene has CDR1 KGHDR and CDR2 SFDVKD. The CDR3 loop reads CATSKWGKETQYF. CDR3 DNA sequence: TGTGCCACCAGTAAGTGGGGAAAAGAGACCCAGTACTTC.

This clonotype was seen many times. The chain is built from TRBV3-1 and TRBJ1-2, with 7 bases identical to TRBD1. The length of the CDR3 is 14 residues. The germline V gene encodes CDR1 LGHDT and CDR2 YNNKEL (reference sequence). V shed 5 bases, J shed 6 bases, and the junction held 9 bases outside the gene matches. CDR3 bases: TGTGCCAGCAGCTCCGAAACAGGGGAGGATGGCTACACCTTC. It yields the protein CASSSETGEDGYTF.

This clonotype was observed many times. V and J are TRBV4-1 and TRBJ2-1, with D perhaps matching TRBD1 or TRBD2 (5 bases each). Germline CDR1 is MGHRA and CDR2 is YSYEKL. The V end was cut by 0 bases, the J end by 12 bases, with 21 bases between. The CDR3 consists of 16 residues. The CDR3 DNA follows: TGCGCCAGCAGCCAAGAGGATTCGGGAACGAAGAGGGGGCAGTTCTTC. Its protein is CASSQEDSGTKRGQFF.

The chain is built from TRBV7-9 and TRBJ2-3; maybe TRBD1 (6 bases). The germline gives CDR1 SEHNR, CDR2 FQNEAQ (reference sequence). The CDR3 sequence is 16 residues long. V lost 3 bases and J 4 bases, leaving 17 bases between the germline ends. CDR3 in amino acids: CASSFRGRSTADTQYF. The DNA of the CDR3 is TGTGCCAGCAGCTTCAGGGGCAGGTCTACAGCAGATACGCAGTATTTT. Together with reference TRBV7-9 and TRBJ2-3, the CDR3 gives the full variable domain: DTGVSQNPRHKITKRGQNVTFRCDPISEHNRLYWYRQTLGQGPEFLTYFQNEAQLEKSRLLSDRFSAERPKGSFSTLEIQRTEQGDSAMYLCASSFRGRSTADTQYFGPGTRLTVL.

This clonotype came up many times. This sequence joins TRBV18 and TRBJ1-4; D might be TRBD1 (5 bases). Germline CDR1 is KGHSH and CDR2 is LQKENI. The V end lost 3 bases, the J end lost 4 bases, and 15 bases lay between the germline ends. The CDR3 covers 16 residues. CDR3 region: CASSPKQALGNEKLFF. CDR3 DNA: TGTGCCAGCTCACCGAAACAGGCGCTTGGTAATGAAAAACTGTTTTTT. The complete variable domain, with remaining parts taken from reference TRBV18 and TRBJ1-4, reads NAGVMQNPRHLVRRRGQEARLRCSPMKGHSHVYWYRQLPEEGLKFMVYLQKENIIDESGMPKERFSAEFPKEGPSILRIQQVVRGDSAAYFCASSPKQALGNEKLFFGSGTQLSVL.